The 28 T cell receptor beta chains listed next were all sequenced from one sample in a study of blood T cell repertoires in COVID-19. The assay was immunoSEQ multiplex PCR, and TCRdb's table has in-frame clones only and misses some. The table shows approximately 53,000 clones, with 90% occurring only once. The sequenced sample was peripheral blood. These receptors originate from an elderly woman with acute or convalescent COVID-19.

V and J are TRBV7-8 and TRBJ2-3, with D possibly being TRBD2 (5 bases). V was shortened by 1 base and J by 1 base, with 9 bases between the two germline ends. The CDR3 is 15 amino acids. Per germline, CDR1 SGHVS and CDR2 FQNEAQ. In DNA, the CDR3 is TGTGCCAGCAGCTTAGAGGGAGCTGGCACAGATACGCAGTATTTT. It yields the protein CASSLEGAGTDTQYF.

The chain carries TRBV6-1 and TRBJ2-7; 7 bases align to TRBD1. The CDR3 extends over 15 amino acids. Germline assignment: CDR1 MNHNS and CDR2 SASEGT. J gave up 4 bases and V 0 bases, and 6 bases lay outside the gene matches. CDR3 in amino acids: CASSEALTGAYEQYF. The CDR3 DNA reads TGTGCCAGCAGTGAAGCCTTAACAGGGGCATACGAGCAGTACTTC.

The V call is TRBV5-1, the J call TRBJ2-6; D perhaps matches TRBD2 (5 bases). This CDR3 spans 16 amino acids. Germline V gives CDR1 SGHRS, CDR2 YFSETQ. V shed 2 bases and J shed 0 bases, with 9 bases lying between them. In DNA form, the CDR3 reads TGCGCCAGCAGCTTCGGAGGCAGCTCTGGGGCCAACGTCCTGACTTTC. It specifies CASSFGGSSGANVLTF.

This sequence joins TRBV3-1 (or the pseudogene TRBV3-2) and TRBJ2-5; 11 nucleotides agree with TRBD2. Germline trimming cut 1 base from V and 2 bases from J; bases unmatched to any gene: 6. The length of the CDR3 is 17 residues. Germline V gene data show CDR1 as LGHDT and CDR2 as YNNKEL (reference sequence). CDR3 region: CASSQAGGLAVQETQYF. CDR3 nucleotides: TGTGCCAGCAGCCAAGCGGGGGGACTAGCGGTACAAGAGACCCAGTACTTC.

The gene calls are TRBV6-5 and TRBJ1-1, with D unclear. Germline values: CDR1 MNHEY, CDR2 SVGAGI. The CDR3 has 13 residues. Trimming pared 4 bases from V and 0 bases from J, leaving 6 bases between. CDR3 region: CASSSIMNTEAFF. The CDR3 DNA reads TGTGCCAGCAGTTCTATCATGAACACTGAAGCTTTCTTT.

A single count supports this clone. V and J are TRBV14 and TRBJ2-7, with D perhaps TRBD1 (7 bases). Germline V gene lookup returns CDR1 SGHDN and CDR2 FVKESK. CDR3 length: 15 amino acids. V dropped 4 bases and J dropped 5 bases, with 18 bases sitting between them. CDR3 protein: CASSRLGQDPHEQYF. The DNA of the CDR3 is TGTGCCAGCAGCCGACTAGGACAGGACCCGCACGAGCAGTACTTC.

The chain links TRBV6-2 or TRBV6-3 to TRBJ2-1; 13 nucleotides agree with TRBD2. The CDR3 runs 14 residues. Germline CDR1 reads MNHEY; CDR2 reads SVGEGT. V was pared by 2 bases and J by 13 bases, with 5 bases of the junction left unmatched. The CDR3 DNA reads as TGTGCCAGCAGTTACGCTGGACTAGCGGGAGAACAGTTCTTC. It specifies CASSYAGLAGEQFF.

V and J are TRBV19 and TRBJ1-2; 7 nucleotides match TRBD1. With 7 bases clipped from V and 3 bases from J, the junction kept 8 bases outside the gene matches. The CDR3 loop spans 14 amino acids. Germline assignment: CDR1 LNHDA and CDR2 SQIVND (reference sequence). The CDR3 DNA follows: TGTGCCAGTACCCTGACAGGGAAGGACTATGGCTACACCTTC. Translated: CASTLTGKDYGYTF.

CDR3 in amino acids: CASSLAVKRGGAYEQYF. CDR3 coding DNA: TGTGCCAGCAGCTTGGCGGTCAAGAGAGGAGGGGCTTACGAGCAGTACTTC. The rearrangement uses TRBV5-4 and TRBJ2-7; D might be TRBD2 (6 bases). CDR1 is SGHNT, CDR2 YYREEE, per germline (reference sequence). The CDR3 sequence is 17 residues long. Trimming shortened V by 0 bases and J by 4 bases, and 20 bases separated the two germline ends.

The CDR3 DNA reads TGTGCCAGCTCGGTTCAGGACACTGAAGCTTTCTTT. It encodes CASSVQDTEAFF. This chain connects TRBV18 to TRBJ1-1; unclear D gene. CDR1 and CDR2 (germline): KGHSH, LQKENI. V lost 6 bases and J 3 bases, leaving 8 bases between the germline ends. CDR3 size: 12 residues.

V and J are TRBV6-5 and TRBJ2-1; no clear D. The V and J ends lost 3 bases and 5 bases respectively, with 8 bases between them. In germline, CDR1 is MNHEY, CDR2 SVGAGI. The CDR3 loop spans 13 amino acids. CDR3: CASSYGINNEQFF. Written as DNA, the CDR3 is TGTGCCAGCAGTTATGGCATCAACAATGAGCAGTTCTTC.

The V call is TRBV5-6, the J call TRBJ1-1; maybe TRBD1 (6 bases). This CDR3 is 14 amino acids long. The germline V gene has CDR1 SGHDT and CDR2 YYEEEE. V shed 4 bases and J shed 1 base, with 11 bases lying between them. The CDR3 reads CASSKGHPNTEAFF. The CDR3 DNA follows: TGTGCCAGCAGCAAGGGACACCCGAACACTGAAGCTTTCTTT.

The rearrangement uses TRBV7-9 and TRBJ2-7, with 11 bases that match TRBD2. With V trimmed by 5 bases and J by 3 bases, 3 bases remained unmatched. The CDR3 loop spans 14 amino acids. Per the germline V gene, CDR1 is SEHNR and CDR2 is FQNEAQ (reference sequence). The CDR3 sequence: CASSQTSGVYEQYF. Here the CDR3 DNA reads TGTGCCAGCAGCCAGACTAGCGGGGTCTACGAGCAGTACTTC.

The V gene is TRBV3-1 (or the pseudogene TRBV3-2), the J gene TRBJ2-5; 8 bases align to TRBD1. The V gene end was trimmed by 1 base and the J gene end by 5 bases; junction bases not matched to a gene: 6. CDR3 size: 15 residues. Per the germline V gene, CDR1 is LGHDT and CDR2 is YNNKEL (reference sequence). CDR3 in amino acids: CASSQGRQGMETQYF. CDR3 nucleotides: TGTGCCAGCAGCCAAGGACGACAGGGGATGGAGACCCAGTACTTC.

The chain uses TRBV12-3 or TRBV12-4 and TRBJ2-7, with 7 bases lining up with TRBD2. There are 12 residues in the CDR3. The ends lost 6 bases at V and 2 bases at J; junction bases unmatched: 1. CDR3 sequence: CASSGLAYEQYF. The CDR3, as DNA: TGTGCCAGCAGCGGACTAGCCTACGAGCAGTACTTC.

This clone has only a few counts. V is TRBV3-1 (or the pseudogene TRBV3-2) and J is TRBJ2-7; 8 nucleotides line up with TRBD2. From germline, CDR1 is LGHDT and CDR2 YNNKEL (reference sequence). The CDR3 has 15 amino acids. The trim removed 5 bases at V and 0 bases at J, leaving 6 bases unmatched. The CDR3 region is CASSATSGSSYEQYF. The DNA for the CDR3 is TGTGCCAGCAGCGCCACTAGCGGTAGCTCCTACGAGCAGTACTTC.

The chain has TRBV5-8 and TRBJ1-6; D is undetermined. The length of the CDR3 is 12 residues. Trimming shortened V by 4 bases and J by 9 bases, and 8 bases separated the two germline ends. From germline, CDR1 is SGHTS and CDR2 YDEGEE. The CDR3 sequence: CASSEQSSPLHF. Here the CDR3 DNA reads TGTGCCAGCAGCGAACAGAGTTCACCCCTCCACTTT.

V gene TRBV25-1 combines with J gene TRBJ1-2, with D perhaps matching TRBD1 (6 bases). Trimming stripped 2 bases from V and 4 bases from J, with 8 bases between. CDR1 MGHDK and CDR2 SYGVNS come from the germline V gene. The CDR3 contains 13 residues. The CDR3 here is CASSETGSYGYTF. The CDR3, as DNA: TGTGCCAGCAGTGAAACAGGGTCCTATGGCTACACCTTC.

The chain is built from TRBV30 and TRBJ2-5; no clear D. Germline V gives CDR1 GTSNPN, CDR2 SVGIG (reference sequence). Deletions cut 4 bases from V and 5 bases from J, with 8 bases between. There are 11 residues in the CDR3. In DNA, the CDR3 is TGTGCCTGGATACGAGAGGAGACCCAGTACTTC. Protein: CAWIREETQYF.

Written as DNA, the CDR3 is TGTGCCAGCAGCCCCCATCAGGGGGGGACAGGGGGGAACAATGAGCAGTTCTTC. This translates into CASSPHQGGTGGNNEQFF. The J gene is TRBJ2-1, the V gene TRBV7-3; 11 bases match TRBD1. CDR3 size: 18 residues. Germline trimming cut 5 bases from V and 5 bases from J; bases unmatched to any gene: 14. CDR1 and CDR2 from the germline V gene are SGHTA and FQGTGA.

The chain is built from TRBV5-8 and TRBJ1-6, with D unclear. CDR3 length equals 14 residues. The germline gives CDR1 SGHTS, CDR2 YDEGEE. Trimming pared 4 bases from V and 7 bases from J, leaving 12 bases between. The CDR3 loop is CASSRSTLNSPLHF. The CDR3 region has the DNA TGTGCCAGCAGCCGTTCCACCCTAAATTCACCCCTCCACTTT.

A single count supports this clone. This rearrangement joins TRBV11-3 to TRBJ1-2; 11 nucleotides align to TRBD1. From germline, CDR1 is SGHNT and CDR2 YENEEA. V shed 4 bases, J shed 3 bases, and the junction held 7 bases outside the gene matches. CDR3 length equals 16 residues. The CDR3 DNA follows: TGTGCCAGCAGCTACACCGGGACAGGGGGTGACTATGGCTACACCTTC. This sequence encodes CASSYTGTGGDYGYTF.

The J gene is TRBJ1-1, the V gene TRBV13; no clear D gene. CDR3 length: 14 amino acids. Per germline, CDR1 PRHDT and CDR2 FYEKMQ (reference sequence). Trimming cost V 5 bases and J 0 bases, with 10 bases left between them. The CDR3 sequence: CASSPRLLNTEAFF. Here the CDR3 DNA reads TGTGCCAGCAGCCCGAGGTTACTGAACACTGAAGCTTTCTTT.

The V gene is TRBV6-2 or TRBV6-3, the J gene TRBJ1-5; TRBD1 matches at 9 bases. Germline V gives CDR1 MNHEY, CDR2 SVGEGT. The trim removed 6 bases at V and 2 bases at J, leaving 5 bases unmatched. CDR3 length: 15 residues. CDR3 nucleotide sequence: TGTGCCAGCAGCCGTAGGACAGGGGGCAATCAGCCCCAGCATTTT. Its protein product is CASSRRTGGNQPQHF.

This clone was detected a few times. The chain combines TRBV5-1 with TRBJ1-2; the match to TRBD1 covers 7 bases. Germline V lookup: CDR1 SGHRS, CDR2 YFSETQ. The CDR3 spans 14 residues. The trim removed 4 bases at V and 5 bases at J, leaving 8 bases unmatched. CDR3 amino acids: CASSATETGYGYTF. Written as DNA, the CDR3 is TGCGCCAGCAGCGCAACAGAGACAGGGTATGGCTACACCTTC.

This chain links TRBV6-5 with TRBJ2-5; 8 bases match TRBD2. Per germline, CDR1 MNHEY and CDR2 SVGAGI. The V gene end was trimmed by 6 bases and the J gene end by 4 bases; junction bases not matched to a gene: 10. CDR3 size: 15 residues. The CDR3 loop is CASRGVAGRGETQYF. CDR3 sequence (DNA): TGTGCCAGCAGAGGGGTAGCGGGGCGGGGAGAGACCCAGTACTTC.

CDR3 sequence (DNA): TGTGCCAGCAGCTTGAGGCTAGCGGGAGGGGCTGATACGCAGTATTTT. Its protein product is CASSLRLAGGADTQYF. This chain links TRBV5-6 with TRBJ2-3; 12 bases align to TRBD2. V shed 1 base and J 6 bases; nucleotides not matched to a gene: 6. CDR1 is SGHDT, CDR2 YYEEEE, per germline. The CDR3 contains 16 residues.

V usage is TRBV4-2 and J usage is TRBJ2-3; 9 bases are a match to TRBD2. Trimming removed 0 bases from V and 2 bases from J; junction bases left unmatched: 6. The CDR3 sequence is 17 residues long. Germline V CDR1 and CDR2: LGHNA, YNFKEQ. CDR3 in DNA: TGTGCCAGCAGCCAAGATTTGACTAGCGGATTCACAGATACGCAGTATTTT. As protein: CASSQDLTSGFTDTQYF.